The 27 T cell receptor beta chains below come from one sample, sequenced in a study of blood T cell repertoires in COVID-19. Measured with immunoSEQ multiplex PCR; TCRdb has only the in-frame clones, and not every one. The profile covers about 300,000 clones, with about 80% appearing a single time and roughly 9.4% taken by the ten largest. Sequencing was performed on peripheral blood. These receptor sequences come from a woman in her forties or fifties who had recovered from COVID-19.

This chain uses TRBV27 with TRBJ2-1; TRBD2 agrees at 9 bases. The V and J ends lost 7 bases and 7 bases, in that order; junction bases with no gene match: 5. The CDR3 runs 13 residues. Germline V gives CDR1 MNHEY, CDR2 SMNVEV (reference sequence). The CDR3 region has the DNA TGTGCCAGCACCCGACTAGCGGAGAATGAGCAGTTCTTC. Protein product: CASTRLAENEQFF.

The chain joins TRBV18 to TRBJ1-1; D might be TRBD1 (5 bases). Germline CDR1 and CDR2: KGHSH and LQKENI. V dropped 3 bases and J dropped 1 base, with 15 bases sitting between them. CDR3 size: 16 residues. CDR3 bases: TGTGCCAGCTCACCGAATGAAGGGGTCACGAACACTGAAGCTTTCTTT. Amino acids: CASSPNEGVTNTEAFF.

The V call is TRBV28, the J call TRBJ1-2; a possible D gene is TRBD1 (6 bases). The germline gives CDR1 MDHEN, CDR2 SYDVKM. V dropped 8 bases and J dropped 3 bases, with 16 bases sitting between them. This CDR3 region has 14 residues. DNA of the CDR3: TGTGCCAGCGTGAGGGGGATGAGAGACTATGGCTACACCTTC. Translation gives CASVRGMRDYGYTF.

V usage is TRBV7-2 and J usage is TRBJ2-5; 9 bases are shared with TRBD1. The CDR3 sequence is 14 residues long. The ends lost 4 bases at V and 9 bases at J; junction bases unmatched: 9. Germline assignment: CDR1 SGHTA and CDR2 FQGNSA. The CDR3 sequence: CASSSSGQGLAQYF. The CDR3 DNA is TGTGCCAGCAGCTCCTCGGGACAGGGACTCGCCCAGTACTTC.

The chain has TRBV5-6 and TRBJ1-2; 7 positions match TRBD1. This CDR3 has 13 amino acids. The J segment lost 5 bases and the V segment lost 2 bases, leaving 3 bases of the junction unmatched. Germline-derived CDR1 and CDR2 are SGHDT and YYEEEE. Here the CDR3 reads CASSLGGAYGYTF. In nucleotides, the CDR3 is TGTGCCAGCAGCTTAGGGGGCGCTTATGGCTACACCTTC.

This clone was seen a handful of times. The V gene is TRBV18, the J gene TRBJ2-7, with D possibly matching TRBD2 (7 bases). This CDR3 comprises 16 residues. The V gene lost 6 bases and the J gene lost 1 base, with 19 bases spanning the gap. Germline CDR1 reads KGHSH; CDR2 reads LQKENI. CDR3 in amino acids: CASSGRGGALSYEQYF. The CDR3 nucleotides are TGTGCCAGCTCCGGTCGAGGGGGGGCCTTATCCTACGAGCAGTACTTC. Full variable domain (outside the CDR3, taken from reference TRBV18 and TRBJ2-7): NAGVMQNPRHLVRRRGQEARLRCSPMKGHSHVYWYRQLPEEGLKFMVYLQKENIIDESGMPKERFSAEFPKEGPSILRIQQVVRGDSAAYFCASSGRGGALSYEQYFGPGTRLTVT.

This chain links TRBV5-1 with TRBJ2-5; no definite D call. The CDR3 has 13 residues. The V gene's germline CDR1 is SGHRS and CDR2 YFSETQ. Trimming took off 0 bases at V and 4 bases at J, with 7 bases between the two ends. The DNA of the CDR3 is TGCGCCAGCAGCTTGGGGCCATTAGAGACCCAGTACTTC. Residues: CASSLGPLETQYF.

The V call is TRBV21-1, the J call TRBJ2-3; TRBD1 is taken as the D call from the table, unchecked against the DNA. TRBV21-1 is an annotated pseudogene. CDR3 length: 16 amino acids. The CDR3 DNA reads TGTGCCAGCAGCAAACCGACAGGGTCCCGCACAGATACGCAGTATTTT. Its protein product is CASSKPTGSRTDTQYF.

The rearrangement links TRBV4-1 to TRBJ2-7; TRBD2 is a possible D gene (5 bases). The V gene lost 1 base and the J gene lost 4 bases, with 8 bases spanning the gap. The CDR3 loop spans 13 amino acids. The germline gives CDR1 MGHRA, CDR2 YSYEKL. Written as DNA, the CDR3 is TGCGCCAGCAGCCAAGCCGGGGTGTACGAGCAGTACTTC. The encoded protein is CASSQAGVYEQYF.

This sequence joins TRBV28 and TRBJ1-2, with a weak D call TRBD1 (6 bases). With 3 bases removed from V and 6 bases from J, the gap between germline ends came to 11 bases. The V gene's germline CDR1 is MDHEN and CDR2 SYDVKM. CDR3 length: 13 amino acids. CDR3 DNA: TGTGCCAGCAGTTTGCGATGGGGGCATGGCTACACCTTC. The encoded protein is CASSLRWGHGYTF.

V and J are TRBV24-1 and TRBJ2-3; 10 nucleotides match TRBD1. CDR3 length equals 16 residues. Per germline, CDR1 KGHDR and CDR2 SFDVKD. Germline trimming cut 3 bases from V and 2 bases from J; bases unmatched to any gene: 4. The chain's CDR3 is CATSDRQGAPTDTQYF. The CDR3 DNA reads TGTGCCACCAGTGATCGACAGGGGGCCCCCACAGATACGCAGTATTTT.

The chain joins TRBV27 to TRBJ1-3; D gene unclear. CDR3 length: 13 amino acids. The germline V gene encodes CDR1 MNHEY and CDR2 SMNVEV (reference sequence). Trimming removed 3 bases at V and 9 bases at J, with 12 bases between. The CDR3 DNA is TGTGCCAGCAGTTTTACAGCCGAGGGCACCATATATTTT. It is translated as CASSFTAEGTIYF.

V gene TRBV6-2 or TRBV6-3 combines with J gene TRBJ2-3; a weak D match, TRBD2 (6 bases). Germline CDR1 MNHEY, CDR2 SVGEGT. The CDR3 has 15 residues. Trimming pared 4 bases from V and 0 bases from J, leaving 11 bases between. CDR3 nucleotide sequence: TGTGCCAGCAGTTCGGGACTGATCAGCACAGATACGCAGTATTTT. Amino acids: CASSSGLISTDTQYF.

This clone was seen once. In the same sample, other DNA sequences code for this CDR3. The chain recombines TRBV7-2 with TRBJ2-7; D is unclear. V lost 1 base and J 4 bases, leaving 5 bases between the germline ends. CDR1 SGHTA and CDR2 FQGNSA come from the germline V gene. The CDR3 consists of 12 residues. The CDR3 is CASSLGVYEQYF. CDR3 nucleotides: TGTGCCAGCAGCTTAGGAGTTTACGAGCAGTACTTC.

This chain connects TRBV5-1 to TRBJ2-1; weak D call: TRBD2 (6 bases). Germline V gives CDR1 SGHRS, CDR2 YFSETQ. This CDR3 spans 16 amino acids. With 0 bases removed from V and 2 bases from J, the gap between germline ends came to 12 bases. CDR3 sequence reads: CASSLAGDSPYNEQFF. CDR3 sequence (DNA): TGCGCCAGCAGCTTGGCCGGGGACTCTCCCTACAATGAGCAGTTCTTC. The full variable domain, its missing parts supplied by reference TRBV5-1 and TRBJ2-1, is KAGVTQTPRYLIKTRGQQVTLSCSPISGHRSVSWYQQTPGQGLQFLFEYFSETQRNKGNFPGRFSGRQFSNSRSEMNVSTLELGDSALYLCASSLAGDSPYNEQFFGPGTRLTVL.

The V call is TRBV30, the J call TRBJ1-1, with 8 positions matching TRBD1. V lost 4 bases, J lost 6 bases, and 10 bases stayed unmatched. The CDR3 runs to 14 residues. Germline V gene data show CDR1 as GTSNPN and CDR2 as SVGIG (reference sequence). For the CDR3, the DNA is TGTGCCTGGAAAAGGGCAGGGGGACAGGCTGAAGCTTTCTTT. Its translation is CAWKRAGGQAEAFF.

This clone was counted a single time. V and J are TRBV7-6 and TRBJ1-6; 8 bases align to TRBD1. Germline V gives CDR1 SGHVS, CDR2 FNYEAQ. There are 16 residues in the CDR3. Losses at the gene ends were 6 bases for V and 2 bases for J; bases not matched to a gene: 6. The CDR3: CASSQDREPYNSPLHF. CDR3 coding DNA: TGTGCCAGCAGTCAGGACAGGGAGCCCTATAATTCACCCCTCCACTTT.

J is TRBJ1-2 and V is TRBV10-3; weak D call: TRBD1 (6 bases). CDR3 size: 17 residues. The V and J ends lost 4 bases and 4 bases respectively, with 22 bases between them. Per germline, CDR1 ENHRY and CDR2 SYGVKD. The CDR3 is CAISGSGGGADLYGYTF. CDR3 DNA sequence: TGTGCCATCAGTGGGTCAGGTGGGGGGGCCGATCTCTATGGCTACACCTTC.

The chain employs TRBV15 and TRBJ2-5; possible D gene TRBD1, 5 bases. Trimming left V 1 base short and J 3 bases short, with 9 bases between. The CDR3 loop spans 14 amino acids. Germline-derived CDR1 and CDR2 are LNHNV and YYDKDF (reference sequence). CDR3 bases: TGTGCCACCAGCAGAGTACCAGGGAAAGAGACCCAGTACTTC. As protein: CATSRVPGKETQYF.

This sequence joins TRBV4-2 and TRBJ2-5, with D uncertain. The CDR3 is 15 residues long. V was clipped by 0 bases and J by 6 bases, with 14 bases between them. CDR1 is LGHNA, CDR2 YNFKEQ, per germline. The chain's CDR3 is CASSQDGTEDQTQYF. The CDR3 bases are TGTGCCAGCAGCCAAGATGGAACCGAGGATCAGACCCAGTACTTC.

This clone was found once. The V gene is TRBV19, the J gene TRBJ2-7, with 14 bases lining up with TRBD2. The germline gives CDR1 LNHDA, CDR2 SQIVND (reference sequence). With V trimmed by 6 bases and J by 5 bases, 9 bases remained unmatched. There are 16 residues in the CDR3. CDR3 sequence (DNA): TGTGCCAGTAGCCACAAGGGACTAGCGGGAGATCACGAGCAGTACTTC. Translation: CASSHKGLAGDHEQYF.

This chain connects TRBV28 to TRBJ2-7, with TRBD2 matching 8 bases. Germline V lookup: CDR1 MDHEN, CDR2 SYDVKM. V was clipped by 7 bases and J by 2 bases; unmatched bases: 10. The CDR3 runs 15 residues. DNA of the CDR3: TGTGCCAGCATGCCCGGGACTAGTGGGGCCTACGAGCAGTACTTC. Its translation is CASMPGTSGAYEQYF.

The V call is TRBV12-3 or TRBV12-4, the J call TRBJ1-1; D unresolved. There are 13 residues in the CDR3. V was trimmed by 5 bases and J by 10 bases, leaving 17 bases between them. The CDR3 loop is CASSLGDFNRAFF. The CDR3 DNA reads as TGTGCCAGCAGTCTAGGCGATTTTAATCGAGCTTTCTTT.

This clone came up a few times. The rearrangement joins TRBV4-3 to TRBJ2-3; D ambiguous. Germline loops: CDR1 LGHNA, CDR2 YSLEER. This CDR3 spans 13 amino acids. The V gene lost 4 bases and the J gene lost 0 bases, with 5 bases spanning the gap. The CDR3 nucleotides read TGCGCCAGCAGCCCGACTAGCACAGATACGCAGTATTTT. Protein: CASSPTSTDTQYF.

This clone was found a few times. The chain combines TRBV7-9 with TRBJ2-1, with TRBD2 matching 11 bases. V gave up 5 bases and J gave up 1 base; unmatched junction bases: 7. Germline V lookup: CDR1 SEHNR, CDR2 FQNEAQ (reference sequence). The CDR3 contains 17 residues. In nucleotides, the CDR3 is TGTGCCAGCAGCCCGGGACTAGCGGACCGTTCCTACAATGAGCAGTTCTTC. Its translation is CASSPGLADRSYNEQFF.

As regards this clone: A much more abundant neighbour one base away suggests this may be a read error. This sample also contains other DNA sequences that code for the same CDR3. This chain connects TRBV4-2 to TRBJ2-2; 9 bases map to TRBD1. V lost 9 bases, J lost 5 bases, and 10 bases stayed unmatched. CDR3 size: 15 residues. Germline loops: CDR1 LGHNA, CDR2 YNFKEQ. CDR3: CASSTRGQGTGELFF. The CDR3 nucleotides read TGTGCCAGTAGCACCCGGGGACAGGGAACCGGGGAGCTGTTTTTT.

The chain joins TRBV20-1 to TRBJ2-3; 8 bases line up with TRBD2. CDR3 length: 13 amino acids. Trimming cost V 3 bases and J 9 bases; bases outside gene matches: 8. Germline V gene sequence: CDR1 DFQATT, CDR2 SNEGSKA (reference sequence). The CDR3 sequence is CSASPLTGGTQYF. The CDR3 nucleotides are TGCAGTGCTAGTCCCCTAACGGGGGGGACGCAGTATTTT.